This TCR beta chain was recorded in a study of CD8 T cells in ankylosing spondylitis. Study-wide results and caveats: Reportedly, significant enrichment of disease-linked clones occurred in matched ankylosing spondylitis synovial fluid. Prior work had noted some motif variants in reactive arthritis blood and synovial fluid. A TCR beta motif of about 8 highly homologous variants appeared characteristic of ankylosing spondylitis blood.

About this clonotype itself: Its matching antigen is unknown.

The CDR3 spans 16 residues. Looked up from germline, CDR1 is SGDLS and CDR2 is YYNGEE. V was clipped by 2 bases and J by 0 bases; unmatched bases: 3. Quantitative barcoded 5'-RACE was used to prepare TCR beta libraries. TCRdb re-derived calls from the 5' RACE reads in MiXCR, one entry per CDR3 protein. The sample consists of a few hundred thousand distinct CDR3 sequences, around 21% of them appearing once. This receptor was taken from a female donor with ankylosing spondylitis or in good health (not recorded which). The specimen sequenced was blood, either unsorted or a sorted T cell fraction (not recorded which). The chain combines TRBV9 with TRBJ1-4, with TRBD1 matching 8 bases. In DNA, the CDR3 is TGTGCCAGCAGCGTGGGGACAGGATCAACTAATGAAAAACTGTTTTTT. Its protein is CASSVGTGSTNEKLFF. The full variable domain, its missing parts supplied by reference TRBV9 and TRBJ1-4, is DSGVTQTPKHLITATGQRVTLRCSPRSGDLSVYWYQQSLDQGLQFLIQYYNGEERAKGNILERFSAQQFPDLHSELNLSSLELGDSALYFCASSVGTGSTNEKLFFGSGTQLSVL.